Included here is one TCR beta chain sequence, with context. The CDR3 consists of 17 residues. Germline V gene lookup returns CDR1 SGDLS and CDR2 YYNGEE. V lost 0 bases and J lost 4; bases outside the gene matches: 11. This entry comes from a study of blood T cell repertoires in COVID-19. The wider study: Spain, Italy and the United States supplied samples that represented acute and convalescent COVID-19. Sample material is recorded as cDNA or gDNA derived from T cells, B-cell-depleted T cells, or PBMCs.

Clones were read by immunoSEQ multiplex PCR, and TCRdb kept only the in-frame ones, dropping some. The sample carries about 170,000 clones, approximately 84% recorded once. The J gene is TRBJ1-2, the V gene TRBV9, with 8 bases aligning to TRBD1. The sample comprised peripheral blood. This TCR derives from a woman older than 75 with COVID-19, enrolled during active disease. As DNA, the CDR3 is TGTGCCAGCAGCGTAGGAGGGGGTGGGACAGGCCCCTATGGCTACACCTTC. This translates into CASSVGGGGTGPYGYTF.